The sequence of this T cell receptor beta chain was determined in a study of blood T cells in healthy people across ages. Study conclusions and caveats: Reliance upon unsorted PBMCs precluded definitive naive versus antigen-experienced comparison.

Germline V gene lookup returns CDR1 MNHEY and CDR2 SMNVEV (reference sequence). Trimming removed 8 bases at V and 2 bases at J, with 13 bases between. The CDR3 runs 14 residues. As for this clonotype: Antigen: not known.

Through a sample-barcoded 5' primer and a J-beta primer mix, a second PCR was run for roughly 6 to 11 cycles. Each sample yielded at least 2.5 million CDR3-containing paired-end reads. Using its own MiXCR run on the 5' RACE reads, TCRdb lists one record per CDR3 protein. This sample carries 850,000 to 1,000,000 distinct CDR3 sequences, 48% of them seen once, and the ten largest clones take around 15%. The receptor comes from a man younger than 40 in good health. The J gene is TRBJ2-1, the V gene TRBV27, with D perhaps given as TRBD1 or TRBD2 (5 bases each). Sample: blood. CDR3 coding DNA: TGTGCCAGCCTACCGAGGGGAACCTACAATGAGCAGTTCTTC. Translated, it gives CASLPRGTYNEQFF.